Shown below are 9 T cell receptor beta chains from a single sample sequenced in a study of blood T cell repertoires in COVID-19. Clones were read by immunoSEQ multiplex PCR, and TCRdb kept only the in-frame ones, dropping some. Among some 87,000 clones listed, roughly 76% were seen once. Source material: peripheral blood. The receptors were sampled from a woman of 80 years or more with active or convalescent COVID-19.

This clone was seen only once. The rearrangement joins TRBV30 to TRBJ2-1; D unclear. V gave up 2 bases and J gave up 5 bases, with 10 bases separating them. CDR1 and CDR2 (germline): GTSNPN, SVGIG (reference sequence). The CDR3 runs to 13 residues. DNA for the CDR3: TGTGCCTGGAGTAAGTCGCGTAACAATGAGCAGTTCTTC. Translated: CAWSKSRNNEQFF.

This clone turned up a few times. This rearrangement joins TRBV7-2 to TRBJ2-4, with TRBD1 matching over 8 bases. The J segment lost 2 bases and the V segment lost 5 bases, leaving 8 bases of the junction unmatched. From germline, CDR1 is SGHTA and CDR2 FQGNSA. There are 16 residues in the CDR3. The CDR3 sequence: CASSPNRQGSKNIQYF. The DNA of the CDR3 is TGTGCCAGCAGCCCCAACCGACAGGGGTCCAAAAACATTCAGTACTTC.

This clone was detected once. J is TRBJ2-3 and V is TRBV9; the D gene is possibly TRBD1 (6 bases). This CDR3 has 16 residues. Germline values: CDR1 SGDLS, CDR2 YYNGEE. With 4 bases removed from V and 1 base from J, the gap between germline ends came to 16 bases. The chain's CDR3 is CASSQRPNRGTDTQYF. As DNA, the CDR3 is TGTGCCAGCAGCCAACGTCCCAACAGGGGCACAGATACGCAGTATTTT.

This chain connects TRBV29-1 to TRBJ1-4, with TRBD1 as a possible D gene (5 bases). Trimming took 5 bases from V and 8 from J, leaving 12 bases between them. The CDR3 spans 12 residues. CDR1 is SQVTM and CDR2 is ANQGSEA in the germline V gene. The CDR3 DNA follows: TGCAGCGTTTCGGGGGTAGGGGAAAAACTGTTTTTT. It is translated as CSVSGVGEKLFF.

CDR3 sequence reads: CASNRPGHQNYGYTF. CDR3 nucleotide sequence: TGCGCCAGCAACCGTCCGGGACACCAGAACTATGGCTACACCTTC. This chain connects TRBV10-1 to TRBJ1-2; maybe TRBD1 (6 bases). The V gene's germline CDR1 is WNHNN and CDR2 SYGVQD (reference sequence). V dropped 7 bases and J dropped 2 bases, with 17 bases sitting between them. The CDR3 sequence is 15 residues long.

This chain joins TRBV9 and TRBJ2-3, with D perhaps TRBD2 (6 bases). V was trimmed by 4 bases and J by 2 bases, leaving 14 bases between them. Germline loops: CDR1 SGDLS, CDR2 YYNGEE. The CDR3 is 15 amino acids. The CDR3 reads CASSPLAAPTDTQYF. As DNA, the CDR3 is TGTGCCAGCAGCCCCTTAGCGGCCCCCACAGATACGCAGTATTTT.

The chain links TRBV6-6 to TRBJ1-6; D call uncertain. CDR3 length equals 14 residues. Germline V gives CDR1 MNHNY, CDR2 SVGAGI (reference sequence). Trimming stripped 5 bases from V and 9 bases from J, with 14 bases between. As DNA, the CDR3 is TGTGCCAGCAGTCCGCCTCGGGTGCCTTCACCCCTCCACTTT. This codes for CASSPPRVPSPLHF.

The J gene is TRBJ1-6, the V gene TRBV27, with 7 bases matching TRBD1. The CDR3 is 16 residues long. The trim removed 3 bases at V and 12 bases at J, leaving 14 bases unmatched. Germline CDR1 reads MNHEY; CDR2 reads SMNVEV (reference sequence). The CDR3 nucleotides are TGTGCCAGCAGTTTCATAACAGGGGCCGCAGGTGTACCCCTCCACTTT. It yields the protein CASSFITGAAGVPLHF.

This chain links TRBV25-1 with TRBJ1-2; tentative D call: TRBD1 (6 bases). The CDR3 length is 13 residues. Per germline, CDR1 MGHDK and CDR2 SYGVNS. Trimming left V 7 bases short and J 4 bases short, with 13 bases between. Here the CDR3 reads CASTGGGPYGYTF. For the CDR3, the DNA is TGTGCCAGCACTGGGGGGGGCCCCTATGGCTACACCTTC.